The clone carrying this T cell receptor beta chain was seen more than once but under ten times. This sample is drawn from a study of CD8+ T cells in alopecia areata. In germline, CDR1 is MDHEN, CDR2 SYDVKM. Between the trimmed V and J ends, which lost 6 bases and 5 bases, there was a span of 8 bases. CDR3 length equals 12 residues. The treatment was: oral pan-JAK inhibitor, 5-10 mg twice daily. In alopecia areata patients, both lesional scalp punch biopsies and peripheral blood were collected. cDNA serving as the sequencing template came from extracted, reverse transcribed RNA. The repertoire was sequenced with immunoSEQ multiplex PCR; TCRdb's copy has only in-frame clones and lacks some. Here the sample spans 80,000 or so clones, around 61% being singletons.

This sample comprised CD8+ T cells sorted from blood, obtained at week 24, from a patient treated with tofacitinib. The receptor was isolated from a human donor with alopecia areata. The chain is built from TRBV28 and TRBJ2-1; D is undetermined. The CDR3 sequence: CASSLTDNEQFF. The DNA for the CDR3 is TGTGCCAGCAGCCTTACCGACAATGAGCAGTTCTTC. Looking up the rest from reference TRBV28 and TRBJ2-1 gives the full variable domain: DVKVTQSSRYLVKRTGEKVFLECVQDMDHENMFWYRQDPGLGLRLIYFSYDVKMKEKGDIPEGYSVSREKKERFSLILESASTNQTSMYLCASSLTDNEQFFGPGTRLTVL.